These 19 T cell receptor beta chains came from one sample sequenced in a study of T cell responses to AZD1222 COVID-19 vaccine. Data came from immunoSEQ multiplex PCR; TCRdb stores just in-frame clones and leaves some out. The data contain about 120,000 clones, roughly 92% of them singletons. Sequences were derived from peripheral blood, sampled 28 days after the second AZD1222 dose. These receptors were collected from an adult who received the AZD1222 COVID-19 vaccine.

The rearrangement uses TRBV18 and TRBJ1-2, with D possibly matching TRBD1 (6 bases). This CDR3 comprises 14 residues. The germline V gene encodes CDR1 KGHSH and CDR2 LQKENI. The V and J ends lost 4 bases and 2 bases respectively, with 11 bases between them. CDR3 sequence (DNA): TGTGCCAGCTCACTGGACAGTCTAAACTATGGCTACACCTTC. Its protein product is CASSLDSLNYGYTF. Full variable domain (rest looked up from reference TRBV18 and TRBJ1-2): NAGVMQNPRHLVRRRGQEARLRCSPMKGHSHVYWYRQLPEEGLKFMVYLQKENIIDESGMPKERFSAEFPKEGPSILRIQQVVRGDSAAYFCASSLDSLNYGYTFGSGTRLTVV.

The rearrangement links TRBV6-5 to TRBJ2-5, with 10 bases lining up with TRBD2. CDR3 size: 13 residues. V was pared by 6 bases and J by 7 bases, with 5 bases of the junction left unmatched. The V gene's germline CDR1 is MNHEY and CDR2 SVGAGI. The chain's CDR3 is CASSSSGGGTQYF. The CDR3 DNA reads as TGTGCCAGCAGCTCCAGCGGGGGGGGGACCCAGTACTTC.

V gene TRBV10-1 combines with J gene TRBJ2-1; the D gene is possibly TRBD1 (5 bases). The CDR3 has 18 amino acids. Germline lookup yields CDR1 WNHNN and CDR2 SYGVQD (reference sequence). V was clipped by 4 bases and J by 3 bases, with 22 bases between them. DNA for the CDR3: TGCGCCAGCAGTGGTTCCCTTGCCATAGGGGTCAGCTACAATGAGCAGTTCTTC. As protein: CASSGSLAIGVSYNEQFF.

The chain combines TRBV27 with TRBJ2-5; 7 bases fit TRBD1. V lost 4 bases and J lost 3; bases outside the gene matches: 11. The CDR3 contains 16 residues. In germline, CDR1 is MNHEY, CDR2 SMNVEV (reference sequence). Here the CDR3 reads CASSYIPGQREETQYF. CDR3 DNA sequence: TGTGCCAGCAGTTATATCCCGGGACAGAGGGAAGAGACCCAGTACTTC.

The chain has TRBV30 and TRBJ2-7, with a weak D call TRBD2 (6 bases). V dropped 6 bases and J dropped 2 bases, with 8 bases sitting between them. The CDR3 covers 11 residues. CDR1 and CDR2 from the germline V gene are GTSNPN and SVGIG (reference sequence). The CDR3 region has the DNA TGTGCCTGCGGGGGTCCCTACGAGCAGTACTTC. This gives the protein CACGGPYEQYF. Based on the CDR3 plus reference TRBV30 and TRBJ2-7, the full variable domain is SQTIHQWPATLVQPVGSPLSLECTVEGTSNPNLYWYRQAAGRGLQLLFYSVGIGQISSEVPQNLSASRPQDRQFILSSKKLLLSDSGFYLCACGGPYEQYFGPGTRLTVT.

This clone appeared a few times. The gene calls are TRBV30 and TRBJ2-2; D remains ambiguous. Germline V gives CDR1 GTSNPN, CDR2 SVGIG (reference sequence). This CDR3 contains 12 residues. Trimming took 0 bases from V and 5 from J, leaving 4 bases between them. This chain's CDR3 is CAWSVMTGELFF. CDR3 nucleotide sequence: TGTGCCTGGAGTGTAATGACCGGGGAGCTGTTTTTT.

The chain couples TRBV7-2 to TRBJ1-3, with D tentatively TRBD1 (6 bases). This CDR3 is built from 16 residues. The V and J ends lost 5 bases and 0 bases respectively, with 14 bases between them. Germline-derived CDR1 and CDR2 are SGHTA and FQGNSA. This CDR3 reads CASSVNQGNSGNTIYF. In DNA form, the CDR3 reads TGTGCCAGCAGCGTCAACCAGGGGAACTCTGGAAACACCATATATTTT.

Comment on this clone: An end of the junction differs from the germline gene, which may be a read error. The CDR3 region has the DNA TGTGCCAGCGGCCAGGATACGCAGTATTTT. As protein: CASGQDTQYF. This chain joins TRBV3-1 (or the pseudogene TRBV3-2) and TRBJ2-3; D is uncertain. CDR3 length equals 10 residues. Germline V gene lookup returns CDR1 LGHDT and CDR2 YNNKEL (reference sequence).

The chain carries TRBV27 and TRBJ2-5, with 8 bases matching TRBD2. Germline CDR1 MNHEY, CDR2 SMNVEV (reference sequence). V gave up 3 bases and J gave up 5 bases; unmatched junction bases: 11. This CDR3 comprises 16 residues. CDR3 nucleotides: TGTGCCAGCAGTTTGAGCGGGGGCCCTTTATATGAGACCCAGTACTTC. Residues: CASSLSGGPLYETQYF.

This clone has just one count. The gene calls are TRBV5-1 and TRBJ1-6, with D unresolved. This CDR3 is built from 14 residues. Trimming took off 0 bases at V and 8 bases at J, with 9 bases between the two ends. Germline assignment: CDR1 SGHRS and CDR2 YFSETQ. This chain's CDR3 is CASSLVADYSPLHF. The DNA for the CDR3 is TGCGCCAGCAGCTTGGTCGCAGACTATTCACCCCTCCACTTT. Full variable domain (missing parts from reference TRBV5-1 and TRBJ1-6): KAGVTQTPRYLIKTRGQQVTLSCSPISGHRSVSWYQQTPGQGLQFLFEYFSETQRNKGNFPGRFSGRQFSNSRSEMNVSTLELGDSALYLCASSLVADYSPLHFGNGTRLTVT.

The CDR3 nucleotides read TGTGCCAGCAGCTTCCGACAGGGGGCCACCTACGAGCAGTACTTC. This encodes CASSFRQGATYEQYF. The gene calls are TRBV11-2 and TRBJ2-7; 10 nucleotides line up with TRBD1. Germline trimming cut 3 bases from V and 2 bases from J; bases unmatched to any gene: 4. Germline CDR1 and CDR2: SGHAT and FQNNGV. The CDR3 extends over 15 amino acids. Variable domain in full (rest from reference TRBV11-2 and TRBJ2-7): EAGVAQSPRYKIIEKRQSVAFWCNPISGHATLYWYQQILGQGPKLLIQFQNNGVVDDSQLPKDRFSAERLKGVDSTLKIQPAKLEDSAVYLCASSFRQGATYEQYFGPGTRLTVT.

J is TRBJ2-5 and V is TRBV7-2; no clear D. The length of the CDR3 is 13 residues. Germline-derived CDR1 and CDR2 are SGHTA and FQGNSA. Trimming removed 3 bases at V and 4 bases at J, with 9 bases between. The CDR3 loop reads CASSFNPGETQYF. As DNA, the CDR3 is TGTGCCAGCAGCTTTAATCCGGGAGAGACCCAGTACTTC.

This chain joins TRBV9 and TRBJ2-3; D is perhaps TRBD1 (5 bases). Germline CDR1 and CDR2: SGDLS and YYNGEE. V lost 0 bases, J lost 4 bases, and 21 bases lay in between. This CDR3 is 18 amino acids long. The CDR3 DNA sequence: TGTGCCAGCAGCGTAGGGCCGAGGACCGACAGCTCCTCAGATACGCAGTATTTT. Translation gives CASSVGPRTDSSSDTQYF.

The chain joins TRBV27 to TRBJ2-3, with a tentative D call TRBD2 (6 bases). The germline V gene encodes CDR1 MNHEY and CDR2 SMNVEV (reference sequence). This CDR3 contains 15 residues. V shed 3 bases and J shed 3 bases, with 13 bases lying between them. The CDR3 spells CASSLGAGLTDTQYF. DNA of the CDR3: TGTGCCAGCAGTTTGGGAGCGGGTTTGACAGATACGCAGTATTTT.

The chain has TRBV6-2 or TRBV6-3 and TRBJ2-7, with D maybe TRBD1 (5 bases). The CDR3 sequence is 12 residues long. CDR1 MNHEY and CDR2 SVGEGT come from the germline V gene. Trimming removed 5 bases at V and 5 bases at J, with 10 bases between. The CDR3 nucleotides are TGTGCCAGCAGTGGCAGGGTCCACGAGCAGTACTTC. It translates to CASSGRVHEQYF.

V and J are TRBV10-3 and TRBJ2-7, with 10 bases identical to TRBD2. Germline-derived CDR1 and CDR2 are ENHRY and SYGVKD. V trimming: 10 bases; J trimming: 2 bases; junction bases outside the gene matches: 5. This CDR3 region has 13 residues. CDR3 in DNA: TGTGCCACCAGAGGACTAGCGGCCTACGAGCAGTACTTC. Encoded protein: CATRGLAAYEQYF.

The CDR3 sequence: CASSQQGNQPQHF. CDR3 nucleotides: TGTGCCAGCAGCCAACAGGGCAATCAGCCCCAGCATTTT. J is TRBJ1-5 and V is TRBV3-1 (or the pseudogene TRBV3-2); D not resolved. The germline gives CDR1 LGHDT, CDR2 YNNKEL (reference sequence). V was clipped by 2 bases and J by 2 bases, with 4 bases between them. The CDR3 is 13 amino acids.

This sequence joins TRBV24-1 and TRBJ2-2, with TRBD2 matching over 7 bases. Germline CDR1 KGHDR, CDR2 SFDVKD. Unmatched junction bases numbered 6, after V lost 6 bases and J lost 3 bases. This CDR3 is 15 amino acids long. The CDR3 DNA is TGTGCCACCAGTCCGACGGGGGGATACACCGGGGAGCTGTTTTTT. Encoded protein: CATSPTGGYTGELFF.

J is TRBJ2-3 and V is TRBV5-1; D possibly uses TRBD1 or TRBD2 (5 bases each). The CDR3 has 15 residues. With 2 bases removed from V and 3 bases from J, the gap between germline ends came to 13 bases. CDR1 is SGHRS and CDR2 is YFSETQ in the germline V gene. CDR3 coding DNA: TGCGCCAGCAGCTTCGATGGGGGTATTACAGATACGCAGTATTTT. It yields the protein CASSFDGGITDTQYF.